A selection of T cell receptor beta chains follows, all from one sample in a study of cytomegalovirus exposure and HLA in healthy donors. Produced via immunoSEQ multiplex PCR; TCRdb's table is partial and in-frame only. Altogether some 90,000 clones are present, roughly 85% being singletons, with the ten largest covering about 6.1%. Sequencing was carried out using PBMCs. The source is a female donor in good health and CMV-seronegative. The CDR3 runs from the conserved cysteine through the conserved F or W. A D gene is named only where the DNA matches it firmly. The size field is filled for only some rows; it gives once, few, many or a size class.

D,J,size,V,length,DNA,CDR3
TRBD2,TRBJ2-5,-,TRBV7-2,16,TGTGCCAGCAGCTCCCCTAGCGGGGGCGATCAAGAGACCCAGTACTTC,CASSSPSGGDQETQYF
-,TRBJ2-7,-,TRBV18,13,TGTGCCAGCTCACCACCGGGCCGCTACGAGCAGTACTTC,CASSPPGRYEQYF
TRBD1,TRBJ2-6,-,TRBV29-1,17,TGCAGCGCTGTGGACAGGGGGCTAACCTCTGGGGCCAACGTCCTGACTTTC,CSAVDRGLTSGANVLTF
-,TRBJ1-2,-,TRBV14,13,TGTGCCAGCAGCCAAGATCCGTTCTATGGCTACACCTTC,CASSQDPFYGYTF
-,TRBJ1-1,-,TRBV10-2,15,TGCGCCAGTCGCTCTTTTCCCGGGTCTAACACTGAAGCTTTCTTT,CASRSFPGSNTEAFF
-,TRBJ2-1,once,TRBV4-1,15,TGCGCCAGCAGCCAACGGGACATCACCTACAATGAGCAGTTCTTC,CASSQRDITYNEQFF
TRBD1,TRBJ1-4,few,TRBV15,16,TGTGCCACCAGCAGGGCGACAGGGGGCCTAAGTGAAAAACTGTTTTTT,CATSRATGGLSEKLFF
TRBD1,TRBJ1-4,few,TRBV12-5,16,TGTGCTAGTGGTCCTCCTGGGGAAGGGGGCGGCGAAAAACTGTTTTTT,CASGPPGEGGGEKLFF
TRBD1,TRBJ2-7,once,TRBV6-5,16,TGTGCCAGCAGTTACTCGGCCGGACAGGGGTCCTACGAGCAGTACTTC,CASSYSAGQGSYEQYF
TRBD1,TRBJ2-7,-,TRBV5-1,14,TGCGCCAGCGACCCGGGACAGGGATCCTACGAGCAGTACTTC,CASDPGQGSYEQYF
TRBD1,TRBJ1-1,-,TRBV28,12,TGTGCCAGCAGCACACCAGGACAGGGAGCTTTCTTT,CASSTPGQGAFF
TRBD1,TRBJ1-3,-,TRBV5-1,17,TGCGCCAGCAGCCCCGTGGGACAGGGAGGCTCTGGAAACACCATATATTTT,CASSPVGQGGSGNTIYF
TRBD2,TRBJ2-1,-,TRBV28,17,TGTGCCAGCAGTTTCGAAGCGGGAGGGATCTCCTACAATGAGCAGTTCTTC,CASSFEAGGISYNEQFF
-,TRBJ2-7,-,TRBV27,17,TGTGGCAGCAGTTTATCGCCGACAGCCACTCTTTCCTACGAGCAGTACTTC,CGSSLSPTATLSYEQYF
TRBD2,TRBJ2-3,-,TRBV27,14,TGTGCCAGCAGGGCTAGCGGGGGGGGAGATACGCAGTATTTT,CASRASGGGDTQYF
-,TRBJ1-2,-,TRBV5-1,15,TGCGCCAGCAGCTTGGTGGCAGAAGGGGGCTATGGCTACACCTTC,CASSLVAEGGYGYTF
-,TRBJ2-3,-,TRBV7-9,15,TGTGCCAGCAGACCCACGGTCTATAGCACAGATACGCAGTATTTT,CASRPTVYSTDTQYF
TRBD1,TRBJ2-7,-,TRBV28,15,TGTGCCAGCAGTTCCCACTGGACAGGGACCTACGAGCAGTACTTC,CASSSHWTGTYEQYF
TRBD2,TRBJ2-7,few,TRBV6-1,17,TGTGCCAGCAGTGAAGGCTTAGCGGGAGTAAGAACCTACGAGCAGTACTTC,CASSEGLAGVRTYEQYF
-,TRBJ2-1,-,TRBV5-1,15,TGCGCCAGCAGCTTGGCGCTTACGGGCTACAATGAGCAGTTCTTC,CASSLALTGYNEQFF
-,TRBJ1-1,-,TRBV10-1,13,TGCGCCAGCAGTGACACGGGGAACACTGAAGCTTTCTTT,CASSDTGNTEAFF
TRBD2,TRBJ2-7,-,TRBV9,15,TGTGCCAGCAGCGTAGATAGCGGGGGCGGTTACGAGCAGTACTTC,CASSVDSGGGYEQYF
TRBD2,TRBJ2-1,-,TRBV2,18,TGTGCCAGCAGTGACGGACTAGCGGGAGAGAGTCGCAACAATGAGCAGTTCTTC,CASSDGLAGESRNNEQFF
-,TRBJ1-4,-,TRBV5-4,15,TGTGCCAGCAGCTTGGGAGGGATCGGGGAAGAAAAACTGTTTTTT,CASSLGGIGEEKLFF
-,TRBJ1-1,once,TRBV5-6,14,TGTGCCAGCAGCTTGGGTGGACAGTTGACTGAAGCTTTCTTT,CASSLGGQLTEAFF
-,TRBJ1-1,-,TRBV29-1,13,TGCAGCGCCCACGGGACATATAACACTGAAGCTTTCTTT,CSAHGTYNTEAFF
-,TRBJ2-7,-,TRBV29-1,13,TGCAGCGTTGAACTCACAGGGTTTAACGAGCAGTACTTC,CSVELTGFNEQYF
TRBD1,TRBJ1-1,few,TRBV5-1,17,TGCGCCAGCAGCCCAGGACAGGGGGCGTTATGGGACACTGAAGCTTTCTTT,CASSPGQGALWDTEAFF
-,TRBJ2-7,-,TRBV2,17,TGTGCCAGCAGTGAACCCCCCTCAGGGCCCCCTACCTACGAGCAGTACTTC,CASSEPPSGPPTYEQYF
-,TRBJ2-4,-,TRBV28,15,TGTGCCAGCAGTCCTCCACAGGGATGGGAAAACATTCAGTACTTC,CASSPPQGWENIQYF